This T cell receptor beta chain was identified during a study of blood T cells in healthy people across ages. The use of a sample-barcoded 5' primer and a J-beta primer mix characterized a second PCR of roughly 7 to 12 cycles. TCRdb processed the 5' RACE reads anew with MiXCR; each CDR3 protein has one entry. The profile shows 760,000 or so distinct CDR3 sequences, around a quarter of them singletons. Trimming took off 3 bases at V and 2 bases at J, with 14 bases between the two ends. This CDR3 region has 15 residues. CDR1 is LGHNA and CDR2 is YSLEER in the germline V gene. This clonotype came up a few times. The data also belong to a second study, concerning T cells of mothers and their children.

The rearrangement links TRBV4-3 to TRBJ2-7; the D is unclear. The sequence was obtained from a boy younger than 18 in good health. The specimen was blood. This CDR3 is CASSQTFLGTYEQYF. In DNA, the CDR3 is TGCGCCAGCAGCCAGACTTTTTTGGGGACCTACGAGCAGTACTTC.